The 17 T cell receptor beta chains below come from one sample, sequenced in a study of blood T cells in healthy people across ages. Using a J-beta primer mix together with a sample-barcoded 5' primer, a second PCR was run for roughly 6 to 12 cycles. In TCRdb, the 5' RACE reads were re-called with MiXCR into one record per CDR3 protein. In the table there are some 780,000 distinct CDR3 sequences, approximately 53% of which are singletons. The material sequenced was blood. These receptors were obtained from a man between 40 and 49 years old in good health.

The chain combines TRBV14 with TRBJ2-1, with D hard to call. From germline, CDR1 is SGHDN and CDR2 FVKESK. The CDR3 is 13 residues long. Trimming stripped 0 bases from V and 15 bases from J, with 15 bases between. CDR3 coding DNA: TGTGCCAGCAGCCAAGATAGTTTAGCCCGCCTGTTCTTC. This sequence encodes CASSQDSLARLFF.

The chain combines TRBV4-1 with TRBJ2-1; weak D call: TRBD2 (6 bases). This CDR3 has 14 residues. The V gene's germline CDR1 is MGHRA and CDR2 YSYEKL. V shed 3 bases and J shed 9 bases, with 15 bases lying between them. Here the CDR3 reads CASSQGEVGGEQFF. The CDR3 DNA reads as TGCGCCAGCAGCCAGGGGGAGGTTGGCGGTGAGCAGTTCTTC.

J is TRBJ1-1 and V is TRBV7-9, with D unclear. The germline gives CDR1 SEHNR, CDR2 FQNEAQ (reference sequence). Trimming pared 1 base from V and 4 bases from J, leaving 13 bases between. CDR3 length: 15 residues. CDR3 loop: CASSLVSGQITEAFF. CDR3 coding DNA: TGTGCCAGCAGCTTAGTTTCGGGTCAGATCACTGAAGCTTTCTTT.

The DNA of the CDR3 is TGCGCCAGCAGCTTGGAAGGGGCCTCCGCGAAGGAGCAGTACTTC. Protein sequence: CASSLEGASAKEQYF. The V and J genes are TRBV5-1 and TRBJ2-5; TRBD1 is a possible D gene (5 bases). The germline gives CDR1 SGHRS, CDR2 YFSETQ. This CDR3 is built from 15 residues. Trimming left V 0 bases short and J 11 bases short, with 20 bases between.

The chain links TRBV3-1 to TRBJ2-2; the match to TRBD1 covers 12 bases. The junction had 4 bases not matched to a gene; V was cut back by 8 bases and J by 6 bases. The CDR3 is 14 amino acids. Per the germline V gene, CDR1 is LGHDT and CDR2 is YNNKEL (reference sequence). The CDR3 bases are TGTGCCAGCTGGGACAGGGGGCAAGCCGGGGAGCTGTTTTTT. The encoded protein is CASWDRGQAGELFF.

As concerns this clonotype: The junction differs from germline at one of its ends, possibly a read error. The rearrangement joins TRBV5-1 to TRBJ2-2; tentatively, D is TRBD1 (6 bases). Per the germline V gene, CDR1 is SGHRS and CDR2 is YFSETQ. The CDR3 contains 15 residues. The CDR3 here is CASSLETGGTGVLFF. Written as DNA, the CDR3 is TGCGCCAGCAGCTTGGAGACAGGTGGAACCGGGGTGCTGTTTTTT. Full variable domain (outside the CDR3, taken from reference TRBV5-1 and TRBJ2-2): KAGVTQTPRYLIKTRGQQVTLSCSPISGHRSVSWYQQTPGQGLQFLFEYFSETQRNKGNFPGRFSGRQFSNSRSEMNVSTLELGDSALYLCASSLETGGTGVLFFGEGSRLTVL.

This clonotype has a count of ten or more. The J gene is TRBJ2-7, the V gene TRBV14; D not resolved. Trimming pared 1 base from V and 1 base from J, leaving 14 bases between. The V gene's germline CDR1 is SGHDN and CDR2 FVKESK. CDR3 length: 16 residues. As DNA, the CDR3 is TGTGCCAGCAGCCAAGGTCCAGGAATTACATCCTACGAGCAGTACTTC. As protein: CASSQGPGITSYEQYF.

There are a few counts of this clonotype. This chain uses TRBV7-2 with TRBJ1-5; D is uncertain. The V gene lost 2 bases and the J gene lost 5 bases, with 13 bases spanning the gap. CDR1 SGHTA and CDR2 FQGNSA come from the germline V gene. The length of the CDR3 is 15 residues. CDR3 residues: CASSLTLGNYQPQHF. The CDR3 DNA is TGTGCCAGCAGCTTAACCCTCGGTAACTATCAGCCCCAGCATTTT.

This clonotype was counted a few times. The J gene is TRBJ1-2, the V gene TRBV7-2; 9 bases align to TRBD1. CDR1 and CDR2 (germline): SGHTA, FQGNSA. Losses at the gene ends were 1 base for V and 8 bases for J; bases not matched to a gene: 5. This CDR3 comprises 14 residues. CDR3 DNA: TGTGCCAGCAGCTTAGGGGACAGGGTTTTCGGCTACACCTTC. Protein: CASSLGDRVFGYTF.

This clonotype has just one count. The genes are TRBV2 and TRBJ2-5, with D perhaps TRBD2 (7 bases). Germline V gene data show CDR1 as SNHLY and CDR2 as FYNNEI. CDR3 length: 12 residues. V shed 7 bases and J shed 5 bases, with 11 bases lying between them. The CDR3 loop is CASIRGGETQYF. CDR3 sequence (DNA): TGTGCCAGCATTAGGGGGGGCGAGACCCAGTACTTC. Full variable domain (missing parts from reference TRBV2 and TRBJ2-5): EPEVTQTPSHQVTQMGQEVILRCVPISNHLYFYWYRQILGQKVEFLVSFYNNEISEKSEIFDDQFSVERPDGSNFTLKIRSTKLEDSAMYFCASIRGGETQYFGPGTRLLVL.

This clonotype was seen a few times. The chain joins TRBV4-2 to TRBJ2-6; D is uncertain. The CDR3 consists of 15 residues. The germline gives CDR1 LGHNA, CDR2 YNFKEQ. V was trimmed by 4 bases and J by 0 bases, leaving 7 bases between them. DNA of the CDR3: TGTGCCAGCAGCCCAGTCCTCTCTGGGGCCAACGTCCTGACTTTC. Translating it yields CASSPVLSGANVLTF.

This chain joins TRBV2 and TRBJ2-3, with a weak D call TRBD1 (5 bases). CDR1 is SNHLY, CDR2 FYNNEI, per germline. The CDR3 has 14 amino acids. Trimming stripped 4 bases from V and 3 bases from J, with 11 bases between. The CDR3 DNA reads TGTGCCAGCAGTGGAGTCTACAGGACAGATACGCAGTATTTT. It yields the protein CASSGVYRTDTQYF. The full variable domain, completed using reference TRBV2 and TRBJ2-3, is EPEVTQTPSHQVTQMGQEVILRCVPISNHLYFYWYRQILGQKVEFLVSFYNNEISEKSEIFDDQFSVERPDGSNFTLKIRSTKLEDSAMYFCASSGVYRTDTQYFGPGTRLTVL.

CDR3 residues: CASSFAPLAVQETQYF. The DNA of the CDR3 is TGCGCCAGCAGCTTCGCTCCCCTAGCGGTGCAAGAGACCCAGTACTTC. The chain employs TRBV5-1 and TRBJ2-5; 7 nucleotides align to TRBD2. The CDR3 is 16 residues long. Germline CDR1 SGHRS, CDR2 YFSETQ. The trim removed 2 bases at V and 2 bases at J, leaving 9 bases unmatched.

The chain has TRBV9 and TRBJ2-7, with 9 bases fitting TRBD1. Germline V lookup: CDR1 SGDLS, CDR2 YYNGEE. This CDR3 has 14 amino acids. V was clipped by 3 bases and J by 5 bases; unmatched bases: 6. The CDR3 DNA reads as TGTGCCAGCAGCGCGGTGGGACAGGGCGACGAGCAGTACTTC. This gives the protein CASSAVGQGDEQYF.

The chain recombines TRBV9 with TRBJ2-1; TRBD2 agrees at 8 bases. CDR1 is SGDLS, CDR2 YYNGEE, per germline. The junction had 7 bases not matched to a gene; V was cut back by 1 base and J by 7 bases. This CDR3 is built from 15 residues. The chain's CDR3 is CASSVYREGPNEQFF. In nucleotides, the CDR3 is TGTGCCAGCAGCGTATACCGGGAGGGCCCGAATGAGCAGTTCTTC.

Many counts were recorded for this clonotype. In DNA form, the CDR3 reads TGTGCCAGCAGTTTACTAGAAGGGGCTGAAGCTTTCTTT. Its translation is CASSLLEGAEAFF. The chain employs TRBV12-3 or TRBV12-4 and TRBJ1-1, with D perhaps TRBD1 (5 bases). Trimming left V 2 bases short and J 6 bases short, with 10 bases between. The length of the CDR3 is 13 residues.

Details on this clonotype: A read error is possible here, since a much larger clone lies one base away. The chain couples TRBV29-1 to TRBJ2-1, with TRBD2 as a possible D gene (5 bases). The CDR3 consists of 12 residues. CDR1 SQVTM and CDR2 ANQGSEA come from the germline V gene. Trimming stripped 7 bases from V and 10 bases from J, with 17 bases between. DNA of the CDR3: TGCAGCGCCTACCAGCGGCAATTGGAGCAGTTCTTC. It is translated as CSAYQRQLEQFF.